What follows describes a single TCR beta chain. As handled by the study authors: Reference gene primer amplification gave nucleated cell count estimates. The protocol was immunoSEQ multiplex PCR, while the TCRdb copy is restricted to in-frame clones and leaves out a portion. For V, J and clone size, that table is used; D and trimming come from the DNA. Here the sample spans approximately 210,000 clones, around 88% being singletons. The entry originates in a study of blood T cell repertoires in COVID-19. Sequences were obtained from peripheral blood. The TCR sequence derives from a woman between 45 and 60 years old with acute or convalescent COVID-19.

CDR3 in amino acids: CASSVVGGSSYNSPLHF. CDR3 nucleotide sequence: TGTGCCAGCAGTGTTGTCGGGGGAAGCTCCTATAATTCACCCCTCCACTTT. The chain employs TRBV2 and TRBJ1-6, with a possible D match to TRBD1 (5 bases). The germline V and J ends were trimmed by 4 bases and 0 bases, with 13 bases remaining between them. CDR3 length: 17 amino acids. Germline CDR1 SNHLY, CDR2 FYNNEI.